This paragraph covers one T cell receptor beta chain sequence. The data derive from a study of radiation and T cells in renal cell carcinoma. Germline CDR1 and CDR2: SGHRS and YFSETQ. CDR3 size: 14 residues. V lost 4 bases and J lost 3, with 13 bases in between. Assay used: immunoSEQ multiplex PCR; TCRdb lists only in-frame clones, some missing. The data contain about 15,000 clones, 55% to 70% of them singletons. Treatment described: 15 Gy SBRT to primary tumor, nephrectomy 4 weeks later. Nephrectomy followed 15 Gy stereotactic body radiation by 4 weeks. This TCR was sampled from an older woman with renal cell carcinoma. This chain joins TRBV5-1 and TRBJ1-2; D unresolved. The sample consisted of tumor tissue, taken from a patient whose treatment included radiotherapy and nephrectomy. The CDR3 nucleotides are TGCGCCAGCAGCCAAGACCTGTCGGACTATGGCTACACCTTC. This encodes CASSQDLSDYGYTF.